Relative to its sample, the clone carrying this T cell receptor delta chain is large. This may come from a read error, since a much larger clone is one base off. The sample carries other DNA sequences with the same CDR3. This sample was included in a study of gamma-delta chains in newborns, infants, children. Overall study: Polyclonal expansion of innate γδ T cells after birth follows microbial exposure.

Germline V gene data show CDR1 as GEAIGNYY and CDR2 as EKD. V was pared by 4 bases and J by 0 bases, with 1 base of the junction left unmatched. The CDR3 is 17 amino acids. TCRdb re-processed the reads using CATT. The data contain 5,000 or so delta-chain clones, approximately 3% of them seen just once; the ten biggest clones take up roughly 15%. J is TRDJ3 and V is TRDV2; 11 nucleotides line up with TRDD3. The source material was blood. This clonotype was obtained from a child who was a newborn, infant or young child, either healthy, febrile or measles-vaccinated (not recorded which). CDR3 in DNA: TGTGCCTGTGATACTGGGGGATACTCCTGGGACACCCGACAGATGTTTTTC. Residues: CACDTGGYSWDTRQMFF.